These 21 T cell receptor beta chains were sequenced from one sample in a study of beta chain features in type 1 diabetes. Their specific antigens are unknown. Broader study findings: Type 1 diabetes patients showed a moderate but significant shortening of TCRB CDR3s in all four CD4+ subsets.

The sequenced template was cDNA made from the entire isolated RNA. The table came from immunoSEQ multiplex PCR; TCRdb's copy has only in-frame clones and leaves some out. The sample shows 40,000 to 65,000 clones, about 60% of them seen only once. Sample: stem cell memory CD4+ T cells from blood. These receptors all come from a woman in her twenties or thirties with type 1 diabetes.

A few counts support this clone. The chain links TRBV29-1 to TRBJ2-1; TRBD1 is a possible D gene (7 bases). Trimming left V 4 bases short and J 8 bases short, with 15 bases between. The CDR3 totals 13 residues. Germline values: CDR1 SQVTM, CDR2 ANQGSEA. CDR3 DNA: TGCAGCGTTGGGAGGGGGCTTAGGGATGAGCAGTTCTTC. Residues: CSVGRGLRDEQFF.

The J gene is TRBJ2-2, the V gene TRBV9; weak D call: TRBD1 (5 bases). This CDR3 comprises 14 residues. Trimming removed 3 bases at V and 8 bases at J, with 14 bases between. The germline V gene encodes CDR1 SGDLS and CDR2 YYNGEE. CDR3 DNA sequence: TGTGCCAGCAGCGCCAAGGCAGGGTGGGGGGAGCTGTTTTTT. It codes for CASSAKAGWGELFF.

The chain couples TRBV7-2 to TRBJ2-1; D perhaps matches TRBD2 (6 bases). Looked up from germline, CDR1 is SGHTA and CDR2 is FQGNSA. The germline V and J ends were trimmed by 5 bases and 4 bases, with 18 bases remaining between them. The length of the CDR3 is 16 residues. Here the CDR3 reads CASSNRMGGGYNEQFF. CDR3 sequence (DNA): TGTGCCAGCAGCAACCGAATGGGGGGAGGATACAATGAGCAGTTCTTC.

This clone has more than one count but fewer than ten. This chain links TRBV15 with TRBJ2-7; tentatively, D is TRBD1 (8 bases). V was cut by 5 bases and J by 3 bases, with 23 bases left in between. Germline CDR1 reads LNHNV; CDR2 reads YYDKDF (reference sequence). The CDR3 has 17 amino acids. The CDR3 DNA sequence: TGTGCCACCAGCGGCACAGGGGGGGCGGGAGCACGCTACGAGCAGTACTTC. Translating it yields CATSGTGGAGARYEQYF. Looking up the rest from reference TRBV15 and TRBJ2-7 gives the full variable domain: DAMVIQNPRYQVTQFGKPVTLSCSQTLNHNVMYWYQQKSSQAPKLLFHYYDKDFNNEADTPDNFQSRRPNTSFCFLDIRSPGLGDTAMYLCATSGTGGAGARYEQYFGPGTRLTVT.

V is TRBV7-9 and J is TRBJ2-4; a weak D match, TRBD1 (6 bases). V gave up 5 bases and J gave up 0 bases, with 14 bases separating them. Germline lookup yields CDR1 SEHNR and CDR2 FQNEAQ (reference sequence). The CDR3 is made up of 16 amino acids. The CDR3 bases are TGTGCCAGCAGCCACCCGGGACACCAAGCCAAAAACATTCAGTACTTC. Its translation is CASSHPGHQAKNIQYF.

V is TRBV2 and J is TRBJ2-2; D is ambiguous. Per the germline V gene, CDR1 is SNHLY and CDR2 is FYNNEI. CDR3 length: 15 amino acids. V shed 1 base and J shed 4 bases, with 10 bases lying between them. CDR3 region: CASSEEQLGTGELFF. CDR3 nucleotide sequence: TGTGCCAGCAGTGAAGAACAGCTGGGCACCGGGGAGCTGTTTTTT.

V gene TRBV29-1 combines with J gene TRBJ2-1, with D tentatively TRBD1 (6 bases). The CDR3 covers 12 residues. The V and J ends lost 8 bases and 9 bases respectively, with 17 bases between them. CDR1 SQVTM and CDR2 ANQGSEA come from the germline V gene. The CDR3 region has the DNA TGCAGCATACCCCGGGACACCGGTGAGCAGTTCTTC. It specifies CSIPRDTGEQFF.

This chain connects TRBV7-3 to TRBJ2-5; the match to TRBD2 covers 7 bases. The V gene end was trimmed by 1 base and the J gene end by 4 bases; junction bases not matched to a gene: 6. Germline-derived CDR1 and CDR2 are SGHTA and FQGTGA. The CDR3 loop spans 15 amino acids. CDR3 sequence (DNA): TGTGCCAGCAGCTTAAGCGGGACGGGGGGAGAGACCCAGTACTTC. Amino acid sequence: CASSLSGTGGETQYF.

The CDR3 spells CASSVTGQETQYF. The DNA for the CDR3 is TGTGCCAGCAGCGTAACGGGGCAAGAGACCCAGTACTTC. This chain uses TRBV9 with TRBJ2-5; maybe TRBD2 (5 bases). CDR3 length: 13 amino acids. Trimming removed 1 base at V and 2 bases at J, with 6 bases between. The V gene's germline CDR1 is SGDLS and CDR2 YYNGEE.

The chain recombines TRBV7-3 with TRBJ2-4, with 9 nucleotides matching TRBD1. Germline V gene data show CDR1 as SGHTA and CDR2 as FQGTGA. Trimming removed 4 bases from V and 1 base from J; junction bases left unmatched: 5. The CDR3 loop spans 16 amino acids. CDR3 loop: CASSSGQGRAKNIQYF. The CDR3 nucleotides are TGTGCCAGCAGCTCCGGACAGGGGAGGGCCAAAAACATTCAGTACTTC. Complete variable domain (other parts from reference TRBV7-3 and TRBJ2-4): GAGVSQTPSNKVTEKGKYVELRCDPISGHTALYWYRQSLGQGPEFLIYFQGTGAADDSGLPNDRFFAVRPEGSVSTLKIQRTERGDSAVYLCASSSGQGRAKNIQYFGAGTRLSVL.

This chain links TRBV27 with TRBJ2-7, with unresolved D. Trimming pared 6 bases from V and 3 bases from J, leaving 9 bases between. Germline CDR1 reads MNHEY; CDR2 reads SMNVEV (reference sequence). The CDR3 is 12 residues long. CDR3: CASRRTDYEQYF. CDR3 nucleotides: TGTGCCAGCAGACGAACAGACTACGAGCAGTACTTC.

The V call is TRBV28, the J call TRBJ1-1; D unresolved. The V gene's germline CDR1 is MDHEN and CDR2 SYDVKM. V lost 6 bases and J 6 bases, leaving 20 bases between the germline ends. The CDR3 has 15 amino acids. The CDR3 loop reads CASRGSGGWEAEAFF. Here the CDR3 DNA reads TGTGCCAGCAGGGGGTCTGGAGGATGGGAAGCTGAAGCTTTCTTT.

The chain combines TRBV7-8 with TRBJ2-2; 10 nucleotides line up with TRBD1. CDR3 length: 15 residues. Germline V CDR1 and CDR2: SGHVS, FQNEAQ. After removal of 3 bases from V and 6 bases from J, the junction contained 4 bases not matched to a gene. The CDR3 bases are TGTGCCAGCAGCTTGCGGGACAGGGGTTCCGGGGAGCTGTTTTTT. It translates to CASSLRDRGSGELFF.

This clone was counted only a few times. The V and J genes are TRBV27 and TRBJ2-1; 10 nucleotides align to TRBD2. The CDR3 has 16 residues. Germline CDR1 MNHEY, CDR2 SMNVEV (reference sequence). V shed 5 bases, J shed 8 bases, and the junction held 12 bases outside the gene matches. The DNA of the CDR3 is TGTGCCAGCAGTCCTTCGAGCGGGGGGGGTACCGATGAGCAGTTCTTC. Amino acid sequence: CASSPSSGGGTDEQFF.

The V and J genes are TRBV28 and TRBJ2-1; tentative D call: TRBD1 (5 bases). CDR3 length: 14 residues. Germline V CDR1 and CDR2: MDHEN, SYDVKM. V lost 6 bases, J lost 4 bases, and 13 bases lay in between. CDR3 region: CASRPGKGYNEQFF. The CDR3 DNA sequence: TGTGCCAGCAGGCCAGGGAAAGGGTACAATGAGCAGTTCTTC.

CDR3 amino acids: CASSVNTGNTEAFF. The DNA of the CDR3 is TGTGCCAGCAGCGTAAACACAGGGAACACTGAAGCTTTCTTT. The rearrangement uses TRBV9 and TRBJ1-1; D possibly corresponds to TRBD1 (5 bases). V lost 1 base and J lost 1, with 8 bases in between. CDR1 and CDR2 (germline): SGDLS, YYNGEE. CDR3 size: 14 residues.

This clone showed up just a few times. The chain employs TRBV10-1 and TRBJ1-1; no reliable D call. This CDR3 has 13 residues. V lost 5 bases and J 0 bases, leaving 7 bases between the germline ends. Germline CDR1 is WNHNN and CDR2 is SYGVQD (reference sequence). The CDR3 nucleotides are TGCGCCAGCAGTCTGAGGATGAACACTGAAGCTTTCTTT. Amino acid sequence: CASSLRMNTEAFF.

The CDR3 sequence: CASSPRLTPTGELFF. Written as DNA, the CDR3 is TGTGCCAGCTCACCACGGTTGACTCCCACCGGGGAGCTGTTTTTT. The chain is built from TRBV18 and TRBJ2-2; unclear D gene. The length of the CDR3 is 15 residues. V was clipped by 1 base and J by 4 bases, with 10 bases between them. CDR1 is KGHSH and CDR2 is LQKENI in the germline V gene.

The V gene is TRBV28, the J gene TRBJ2-1; 9 bases are shared with TRBD1. The germline CDR1 and CDR2 sequences are MDHEN and SYDVKM. This CDR3 contains 18 residues. Losses at the gene ends were 2 bases for V and 3 bases for J; bases not matched to a gene: 11. CDR3 sequence reads: CASSLIPTTGGFYNEQFF. For the CDR3, the DNA is TGTGCCAGCAGTTTAATCCCCACTACAGGGGGCTTCTACAATGAGCAGTTCTTC.

The rearrangement links TRBV30 to TRBJ2-1; 12 bases agree with TRBD2. V lost 5 bases, J lost 9 bases, and 5 bases stayed unmatched. Germline V gene data show CDR1 as GTSNPN and CDR2 as SVGIG (reference sequence). The CDR3 contains 13 residues. As DNA, the CDR3 is TGTGCCTGGGGACTAGCGGGAAACGGTGAGCAGTTCTTC. Translation gives CAWGLAGNGEQFF.

Remarks on this clone: Other DNA sequences in the sample encode the same CDR3. The chain combines TRBV29-1 with TRBJ1-1; D is possibly TRBD1 (6 bases). There are 13 residues in the CDR3. Deletions cut 3 bases from V and 1 base from J, with 9 bases between. Germline CDR1 SQVTM, CDR2 ANQGSEA. CDR3 DNA sequence: TGCAGCGTTGATAGAGGGGGGAACACTGAAGCTTTCTTT. Protein product: CSVDRGGNTEAFF.